This is a list of T cell receptor beta chains from one sample in a study of cytomegalovirus exposure and HLA in healthy donors. The protocol was immunoSEQ multiplex PCR, while the TCRdb copy is restricted to in-frame clones and leaves out a portion. This sample has roughly 200,000 clones, with 65% to 85% found just once. Material: PBMCs. Source of these receptors: a female donor in good health and CMV-seronegative. The CDR3 runs from the conserved cysteine through the conserved F or W. A D gene is named only where the DNA matches it firmly. A row's size may be missing; if present it is once, few, many or a size class.

clone_size	d_call	v_call	j_call	cdr3_aa	cdr3_nt
.	.	TRBV6-5	TRBJ1-1	CASSKARVLGTEAFF	TGTGCCAGCAGTAAGGCGCGGGTTTTAGGCACTGAAGCTTTCTTT
.	TRBD2	TRBV4-2	TRBJ2-7	CASSQGDSGSNDWSEQYF	TGTGCCAGCAGCCAAGGAGATAGCGGGAGCAATGACTGGTCCGAGCAGTACTTC
few	.	TRBV28	TRBJ2-7	CASSQVPSYEQYF	TGTGCCAGCAGCCAAGTTCCATCCTACGAGCAGTACTTC
.	TRBD2	TRBV19	TRBJ2-5	CASRPAGGMETQYF	TGTGCCAGTCGCCCCGCGGGGGGGATGGAGACCCAGTACTTC
.	TRBD2	TRBV9	TRBJ2-2	CASSVDSGGITGELFF	TGTGCCAGCAGCGTAGACAGCGGGGGTATCACCGGGGAGCTGTTTTTT
once	.	TRBV5-1	TRBJ2-4	CASSLGGLAKNIQYF	TGCGCCAGCAGCTTAGGAGGGCTTGCCAAAAACATTCAGTACTTC
.	TRBD2	TRBV28	TRBJ2-1	CASSFRLADYNEQFF	TGTGCCAGCAGTTTTCGCCTAGCGGATTACAATGAGCAGTTCTTC
.	.	TRBV28	TRBJ2-7	CASTTNRETYEQYF	TGTGCCAGCACCACAAACAGGGAAACCTACGAGCAGTACTTC
few	.	TRBV10-3	TRBJ2-5	CAISESTGKETQYF	TGTGCCATCAGTGAGTCGACGGGGAAAGAGACCCAGTACTTC
few	.	TRBV4-3	TRBJ1-1	CASSQEAWAGTEAFF	TGCGCCAGCAGCCAAGAGGCGTGGGCTGGTACTGAAGCTTTCTTT
once	TRBD2	TRBV30	TRBJ2-2	CAWSVLAGDYGELFF	TGTGCCTGGAGTGTACTAGCGGGAGATTACGGGGAGCTGTTTTTT
few	TRBD1	TRBV2	TRBJ2-4	CASSEGTAKQYF	TGTGCCAGCAGTGAGGGGACAGCTAAGCAGTACTTC
.	.	TRBV7-9	TRBJ2-5	CSSSQGRGDTQETQYF	TGTTCCAGCAGCCAGGGGAGGGGCGATACCCAAGAGACCCAGTACTTC
.	.	TRBV7-9	TRBJ2-1	CASSSGQSSYNEQFF	TGTGCCAGCAGCTCCGGACAGAGCTCCTACAATGAGCAGTTCTTC
.	TRBD1	TRBV6-5	TRBJ1-1	CASSHRTGEGAEAFF	TGTGCCAGCAGTCATAGAACAGGGGAAGGAGCTGAAGCTTTCTTT
.	TRBD2	TRBV27	TRBJ2-7	CASSPSGGTYEQYF	TGTGCCAGCAGCCCTTCGGGGGGGACATACGAGCAGTACTTC
.	TRBD1	TRBV27	TRBJ1-1	CASSATGRTEAFF	TGTGCCAGCAGTGCGACAGGGAGAACTGAAGCTTTCTTT
.	TRBD2	TRBV5-1	TRBJ2-3	CASSYLAGAQGDTQYF	TGCGCCAGCAGCTACTTAGCGGGAGCCCAGGGAGATACGCAGTATTTT
few	TRBD2	TRBV6-6	TRBJ2-1	CASRAGAYNEQFF	TGTGCCAGCAGGGCGGGGGCCTACAATGAGCAGTTCTTC
.	.	TRBV27	TRBJ2-3	CASSLGASADTQYF	TGTGCCAGCAGCTTGGGGGCATCGGCAGATACGCAGTATTTT
.	TRBD1	TRBV5-1	TRBJ1-6	CASSPGQGISLHF	TGCGCCAGCAGCCCGGGACAGGGGATATCCCTCCACTTT
.	TRBD1	TRBV9	TRBJ2-1	CASSPYSGQGVNEQFF	TGTGCCAGCAGCCCTTACTCGGGACAGGGGGTAAATGAGCAGTTCTTC